The rows below give T cell receptor beta chains drawn from one sample of a study of blood T cell repertoires in COVID-19. TCRdb keeps only in-frame clones here, not all; method: immunoSEQ multiplex PCR. The sample has about 300,000 clones; just under 90% are singletons. Sequencing used PBMCs or T cells enriched from blood (not recorded which). Receptors originate from a woman aged 45-65 years who had been exposed to COVID-19. The CDR3 runs from the conserved cysteine through the conserved F or W. D genes are given only for firm matches. Rows may omit the clone size; those that give it use once, few, many or a size class.

clone size | J gene | D gene | V gene | CDR3 DNA | CDR3 protein
NA | TRBJ2-1 | NA | TRBV4-1 | TGCGCCAGCAGCCAAGGAGGGGGGCGGGGGCCACACAATGAGCAGTTCTTC | CASSQGGGRGPHNEQFF
NA | TRBJ1-4 | NA | TRBV5-1 | TGCGCCAGCAGCCAGTTAGCGGGCGAAACTAATGAAAAACTGTTTTTT | CASSQLAGETNEKLFF
few | TRBJ1-1 | NA | TRBV7-2 | TGTGCCAGCAGCTGGGGTAGTGGAGGGAGAGGTGAAGCTTTCTTT | CASSWGSGGRGEAFF
NA | TRBJ1-1 | NA | TRBV11-3 | TGTGCCAGCAGCTTTGACGGGAAGAACACTGAAGCTTTCTTT | CASSFDGKNTEAFF
NA | TRBJ2-7 | TRBD2 | TRBV4-1 | TGCGCCAGCAGCCCAAGGGCGGGGGGACCCTACGAGCAGTACTTC | CASSPRAGGPYEQYF
NA | TRBJ1-2 | TRBD1 | TRBV2 | TGTGCCAGCAGTGTTGACAGGGTCTATGGCTACACCTTC | CASSVDRVYGYTF
few | TRBJ1-1 | NA | TRBV19 | TGTGCCAGTAGACTCGAGTACCAGGACAGAATTAAGAGAGGATCACCGAACACTGAAGCTTTCTTT | CASRLEYQDRIKRGSPNTEAFF
NA | TRBJ2-7 | TRBD2 | TRBV4-2 | TGTGCCAGCGGGCCGCGGACTAGCGGGGGGGTAGGCGAGCAGTACTTC | CASGPRTSGGVGEQYF
NA | TRBJ1-4 | TRBD1 | TRBV5-1 | TGCGCCAGCAACACAGGGGGCGAGGGTGAAAAACTGTTTTTT | CASNTGGEGEKLFF
NA | TRBJ1-1 | NA | TRBV19 | TGTGCCAGTAGTCTCAAGGGGCGCGTTACTGAAGCTTTCTTT | CASSLKGRVTEAFF
many | TRBJ1-2 | NA | TRBV29-1 | TGCAGCGTTGGGTTATTTACGGCTGACGGGGGTTACTATGGCTACACCTTC | CSVGLFTADGGYYGYTF
NA | TRBJ2-7 | NA | TRBV5-1 | TGCGCCAGCAAGGTAGGGGATCATTCATACGAGCAGTACTTC | CASKVGDHSYEQYF
NA | TRBJ1-1 | NA | TRBV30 | TGTGCCTGGAGGGGACCGGCGGGGGCGAACACTGAAGCTTTCTTT | CAWRGPAGANTEAFF
NA | TRBJ2-7 | NA | TRBV6-5 | TGTGCCAGCAACCTGGGGGGGCCCGAGCAGTACTTC | CASNLGGPEQYF
once | TRBJ2-3 | TRBD2 | TRBV5-1 | TGCGCCACAGGGCTAGCGGGGGGTCGTCCCAGCACAGATACGCAGTATTTT | CATGLAGGRPSTDTQYF
NA | TRBJ2-1 | TRBD2 | TRBV5-4 | TGTGCCAGCAGCTTGTGGGGGGGAAATGAGCAGTTCTTC | CASSLWGGNEQFF
NA | TRBJ1-1 | NA | TRBV28 | TGTGCCAGCAGGCCCCGGGGAGGGCGAGAGACTGAAGCTTTCTTT | CASRPRGGRETEAFF
NA | TRBJ1-1 | TRBD1 | TRBV7-2 | TGTGCCAGCAGCTTCCAGGGGGGAGGAGGGACTGAAGCTTTCTTT | CASSFQGGGGTEAFF
NA | TRBJ1-5 | NA | TRBV5-8 | TGTGCCAGCAGCGAATACAGGGAGCCCCAGCATTTT | CASSEYREPQHF
once | TRBJ2-1 | TRBD1 | TRBV4-1 | TGCGCCAGCAGCCAAGGACAGGGGAACTACAATGAGCAGTTCTTC | CASSQGQGNYNEQFF
NA | TRBJ2-1 | TRBD2 | TRBV4-1 | TGCGCCAGCAGCGACGGACTAGCGGGTGGGTTCGATGAGCAGTTCTTC | CASSDGLAGGFDEQFF
NA | TRBJ1-6 | NA | TRBV3-1/TRBV3-2 | TGTGCCAGCAGCCTAAGTTGGGCAGGGGCCCATCGTGGTTCACCCCTCCACTTT | CASSLSWAGAHRGSPLHF
NA | TRBJ2-7 | TRBD1 | TRBV4-1 | TGCGCCAGCAGCCAAAGGGACAGTTTGTACGAGCAGTACTTC | CASSQRDSLYEQYF
NA | TRBJ2-2 | NA | TRBV3-1/TRBV3-2 | TGTGCCAGCAGCCAAATTACGGGAGACCCGAGCAGGAACACCGGGGAGCTGTTTTTT | CASSQITGDPSRNTGELFF
NA | TRBJ2-7 | TRBD1 | TRBV7-2 | TGTGCCAGCAGCTTATGGCAGGGGGCATACGAGCAGTACTTC | CASSLWQGAYEQYF
NA | TRBJ2-1 | TRBD2 | TRBV5-4 | TGTGCCAGCAGCTTACCCTCTAGCGGGGGGGCGTATGAGCAGTTCTTC | CASSLPSSGGAYEQFF
NA | TRBJ1-2 | NA | TRBV19 | TGTGCCAGTAGTATAGCCAAAAACTATGGCTACACCTTC | CASSIAKNYGYTF
once | TRBJ1-6 | NA | TRBV9 | TGTGCCAGCAGCGTAGATAACGCGGGGGGTAGTTCACCCCTCCACTTT | CASSVDNAGGSSPLHF
NA | TRBJ2-3 | TRBD2 | TRBV28 | TGTGCCAGCAGTTGGGGGAGAGCGGGGGGCGGCACAGATACGCAGTATTTT | CASSWGRAGGGTDTQYF
NA | TRBJ1-1 | NA | TRBV4-1 | TGCGCCAGCAGCGGCAGGAATCTGGGAGTTTTCTTT | CASSGRNLGVFF
NA | TRBJ2-6 | TRBD1 | TRBV7-9 | TGTGCCAGCAGCGGGACAGGGGGCCCTGGGGCCAACGTCCTGACTTTC | CASSGTGGPGANVLTF
few | TRBJ2-7 | NA | TRBV2 | TGTGCCAGCAGCCGGAGCTCCTACGAGCAGTACTTC | CASSRSSYEQYF
NA | TRBJ1-2 | TRBD1 | TRBV4-1 | TGCGCCAGCAGCCAAGAGGGAGTAACGGACAGGGATGGCTACACCTTC | CASSQEGVTDRDGYTF
NA | TRBJ1-5 | TRBD1 | TRBV19 | TGTGCCAGTAGTACCTTTACAGGGGACAATCAGCCCCAGCATTTT | CASSTFTGDNQPQHF
NA | TRBJ1-5 | NA | TRBV7-6 | TGTGCCAGCAGTGAAAGGGGGTGGAATCAGCCCCAGCATTTT | CASSERGWNQPQHF